This T cell receptor (beta chain) is drawn from a study of post-analysis software for immune sequencing data. Findings and caveats of the study: Among multiple sclerosis patients, normalized Chao1 diversity was significantly below that of controls. TRBV segments more frequent in patients than in controls numbered five and included TRBV5-6, TRBV5-1 and TRBV20-1.

This clonotype came up many times. Its antigen is unidentified. This CDR3 comprises 16 residues. Trimming left V 4 bases short and J 7 bases short, with 22 bases between. Germline V gene lookup returns CDR1 MGHRA and CDR2 YSYEKL. Unique molecular identifiers featured in each of the TCR beta cDNA libraries. TCRdb redid the calling of the PCR reads with MiXCR, one entry per CDR3 protein. This sample has about 200,000 distinct CDR3 sequences, with over 25% found just once. The receptor was derived from a girl aged 2-17 years with multiple sclerosis. The rearrangement uses TRBV4-1 and TRBJ1-2, with D possibly TRBD1 on 5 matching bases. Source material: blood. CDR3 in amino acids: CASSPNFQGWPGGYTF. The DNA of the CDR3 is TGCGCCAGCAGCCCCAATTTCCAGGGCTGGCCGGGTGGCTACACCTTC.